The sequence of this T cell receptor (beta chain) was determined in a study of early T cells in non-severe SARS-CoV-2 infection. This clonotype was detected ten times or more. A single record per CDR3 protein comes from TCRdb applying MiXCR to the 5' RACE reads. Among approximately 50,000 distinct CDR3 sequences listed, approximately 12% were seen once. Germline loops: CDR1 DFQATT, CDR2 SNEGSKA (reference sequence). V gave up 5 bases and J gave up 2 bases; unmatched junction bases: 6. The CDR3 is 15 amino acids. The sequences come from whole blood, collected at baseline. The V call is TRBV20-1, the J call TRBJ2-1, with TRBD2 identical over 10 bases. This clonotype was obtained from an adult who was a healthcare worker with PCR-confirmed SARS-CoV-2 infection or an uninfected control (not recorded which). DNA for the CDR3: TGCAGTGCTCTTTCTAGCGGGAGTGCCTACAATGAGCAGTTCTTC. It encodes CSALSSGSAYNEQFF.